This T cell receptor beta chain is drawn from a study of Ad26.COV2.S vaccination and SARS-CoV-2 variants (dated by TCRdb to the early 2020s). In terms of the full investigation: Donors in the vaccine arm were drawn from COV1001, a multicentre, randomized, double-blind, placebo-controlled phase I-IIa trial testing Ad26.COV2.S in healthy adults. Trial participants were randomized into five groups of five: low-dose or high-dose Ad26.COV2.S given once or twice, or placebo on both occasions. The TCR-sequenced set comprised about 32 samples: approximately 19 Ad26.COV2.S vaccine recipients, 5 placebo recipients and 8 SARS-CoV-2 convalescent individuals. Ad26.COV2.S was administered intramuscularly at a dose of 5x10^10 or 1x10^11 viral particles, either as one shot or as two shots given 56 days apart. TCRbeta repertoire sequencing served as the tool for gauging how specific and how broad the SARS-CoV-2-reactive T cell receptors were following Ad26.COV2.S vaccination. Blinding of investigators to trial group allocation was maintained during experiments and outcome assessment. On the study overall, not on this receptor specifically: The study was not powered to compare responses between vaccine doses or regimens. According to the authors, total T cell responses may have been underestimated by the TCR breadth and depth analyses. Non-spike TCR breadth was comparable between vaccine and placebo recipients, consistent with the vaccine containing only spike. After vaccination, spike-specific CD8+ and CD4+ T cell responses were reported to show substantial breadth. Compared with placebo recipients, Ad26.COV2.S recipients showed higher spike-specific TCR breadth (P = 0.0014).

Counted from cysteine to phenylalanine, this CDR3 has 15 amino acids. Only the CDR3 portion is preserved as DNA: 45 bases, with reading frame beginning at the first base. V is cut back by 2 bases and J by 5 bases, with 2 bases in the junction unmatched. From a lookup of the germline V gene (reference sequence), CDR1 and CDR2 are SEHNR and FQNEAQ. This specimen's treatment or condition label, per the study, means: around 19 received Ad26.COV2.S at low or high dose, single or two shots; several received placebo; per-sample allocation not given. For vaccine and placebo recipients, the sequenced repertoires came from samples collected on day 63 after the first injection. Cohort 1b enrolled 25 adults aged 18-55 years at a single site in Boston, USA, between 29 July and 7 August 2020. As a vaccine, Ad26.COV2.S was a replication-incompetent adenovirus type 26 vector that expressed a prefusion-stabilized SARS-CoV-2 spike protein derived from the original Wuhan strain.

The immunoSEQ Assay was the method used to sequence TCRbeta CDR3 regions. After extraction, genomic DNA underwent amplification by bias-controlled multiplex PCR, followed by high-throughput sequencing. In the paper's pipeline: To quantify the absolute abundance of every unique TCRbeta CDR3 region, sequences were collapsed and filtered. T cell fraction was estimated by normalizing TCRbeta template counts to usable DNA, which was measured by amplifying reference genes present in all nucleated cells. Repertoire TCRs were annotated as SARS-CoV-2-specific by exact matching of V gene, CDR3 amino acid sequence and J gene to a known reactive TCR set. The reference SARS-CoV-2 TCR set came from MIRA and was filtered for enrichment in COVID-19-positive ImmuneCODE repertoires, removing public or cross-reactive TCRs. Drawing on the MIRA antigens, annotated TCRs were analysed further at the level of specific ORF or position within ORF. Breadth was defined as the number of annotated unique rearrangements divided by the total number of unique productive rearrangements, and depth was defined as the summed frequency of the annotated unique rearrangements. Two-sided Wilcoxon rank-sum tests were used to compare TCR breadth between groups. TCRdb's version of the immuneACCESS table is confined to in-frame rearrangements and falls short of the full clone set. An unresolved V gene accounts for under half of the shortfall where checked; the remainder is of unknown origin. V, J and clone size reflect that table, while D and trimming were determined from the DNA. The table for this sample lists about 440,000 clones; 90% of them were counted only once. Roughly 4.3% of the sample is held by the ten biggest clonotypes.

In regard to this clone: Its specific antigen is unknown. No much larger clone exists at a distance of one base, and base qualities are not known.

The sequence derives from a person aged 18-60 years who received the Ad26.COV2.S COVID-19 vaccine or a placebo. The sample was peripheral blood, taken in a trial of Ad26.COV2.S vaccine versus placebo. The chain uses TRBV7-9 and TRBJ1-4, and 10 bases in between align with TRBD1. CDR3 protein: CASSLRGQGNEKLFF. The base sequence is TGTGCCAGCAGCTTAAGGGGACAGGGGAATGAAAAACTGTTTTTT.